Given below is one T cell receptor (beta chain) in context. Its target is not known. Time point specified: sample taken at primary tumor resection. This entry comes from a study of spatial heterogeneity in lung cancer. Points from the study as a whole: Intratumoral expanded alpha and beta TCR counts were found to track tumor mutation counts.

TCRdb reprocessed the 5' RACE reads with MiXCR, giving one entry per CDR3 protein. The table shows about 13,000 distinct CDR3 sequences, with approximately 4.6% occurring only once. Sample: lung tumor tissue, taken at surgery. The TCR was taken from a male donor with early-stage non-small cell lung cancer.

The CDR3 nucleotides are TGTGCCAGCAGCTTAGTCGGACCAGCCTGGGACACCATATATTTT. Its protein is CASSLVGPAWDTIYF. The rearrangement joins TRBV7-2 to TRBJ1-3; D is unclear. Germline values: CDR1 SGHTA, CDR2 FQGNSA. CDR3 size: 15 residues. The V and J ends lost 1 base and 8 bases respectively, with 15 bases between them.